Listed below are T cell receptor beta chains from one sample, sequenced in a study of vaccination and CD4 T cells after COVID-19. One entry per CDR3 protein results from TCRdb running MiXCR on the PCR reads. The sample has 25,000 to 30,000 distinct CDR3 sequences, 51% seen once; the top ten hold 5.5%. Here the sequenced sample was CD4+ T cells from blood, taken about 7 months after SARS-CoV-2 vaccination. These receptors were obtained from a human donor who had recovered from COVID-19. Both conserved end residues are part of each CDR3. Fields, in order: clone size, V gene, J gene, D gene, CDR3 protein, CDR3 DNA. The D gene is left open where the match is weak. The size entry is marked missing in some rows and otherwise reads once, few, many or a size class.

-,TRBV5-8,TRBJ1-5,-,CASSFPSGDGNQPQHF,TGTGCCAGCAGCTTCCCCTCAGGGGACGGCAATCAGCCCCAGCATTTT
few,TRBV15,TRBJ2-1,TRBD2,CATSRVGRELYNEQFF,TGTGCCACCAGCAGAGTCGGGCGGGAGCTGTACAATGAGCAGTTCTTC
-,TRBV6-2/TRBV6-3,TRBJ1-1,-,CASSRGTEAFF,TGTGCCAGCAGCCGCGGCACTGAAGCTTTCTTT
-,TRBV10-2,TRBJ2-2,-,CASRRDWAENTGELFF,TGCGCCAGCAGGAGGGACTGGGCTGAGAACACCGGGGAGCTGTTTTTT
-,TRBV11-1,TRBJ1-2,TRBD1,CASRTGGETGYTF,TGTGCCAGCCGGACAGGGGGCGAAACTGGCTACACCTTC
-,TRBV12-3/TRBV12-4,TRBJ2-3,-,CASSTPTGTQYF,TGTGCCAGCAGTACGCCGACCGGTACGCAGTATTTT
few,TRBV19,TRBJ2-5,TRBD1,CASSKPSGGGKETQYF,TGTGCCAGTAGCAAACCCTCAGGGGGCGGAAAGGAGACCCAGTACTTC
-,TRBV27,TRBJ2-1,TRBD2,CASSGASGRGNNEQFF,TGTGCCAGCAGCGGGGCTAGCGGGAGAGGAAACAATGAGCAGTTCTTC
-,TRBV28,TRBJ1-1,-,CASRLFGTEAFF,TGTGCCAGTCGGCTCTTCGGCACTGAAGCTTTCTTT
few,TRBV7-9,TRBJ2-7,-,CASSLSSLPDEQYF,TGTGCCAGCAGCTTATCTTCCCTACCCGACGAGCAGTACTTC
-,TRBV7-9,TRBJ1-2,-,CASSSLTASYGYTF,TGTGCCAGCAGCTCCCTAACGGCCAGCTATGGCTACACCTTC
few,TRBV15,TRBJ1-1,-,CATSTRDRTAEAFF,TGTGCCACCAGCACGAGGGATCGGACAGCTGAAGCTTTCTTT
few,TRBV20-1,TRBJ1-1,TRBD1,CSAWRDREGTEAFF,TGCAGTGCCTGGCGGGACAGGGAGGGCACTGAAGCTTTCTTT
few,TRBV28,TRBJ1-1,TRBD1,CASADRVNTEAFF,TGTGCCAGCGCTGACAGGGTTAACACTGAAGCTTTCTTT
-,TRBV19,TRBJ2-1,TRBD2,CASSIDPTSGVGNEQFF,TGTGCCAGTAGTATAGACCCCACTAGCGGGGTGGGGAATGAGCAGTTCTTC
-,TRBV7-6,TRBJ2-1,TRBD2,CASNPGSGEGDEQFF,TGTGCCAGCAACCCAGGTAGCGGGGAGGGCGATGAGCAGTTCTTC
-,TRBV20-1,TRBJ1-3,-,CSASGGSGNTIYF,TGCAGTGCTAGCGGAGGGTCGGGAAACACCATATATTTT
-,TRBV7-8,TRBJ1-5,-,CASSPDAGGNQPQHF,TGTGCCAGCAGCCCCGATGCCGGGGGCAATCAGCCCCAGCATTTT
-,TRBV20-1,TRBJ1-1,TRBD1,CSANRGLNTEAFF,TGCAGTGCAAACAGGGGGCTGAACACTGAAGCTTTCTTT
-,TRBV15,TRBJ2-7,-,CATSRDRGGNYEQYF,TGTGCCACCAGCAGAGATAGGGGCGGGAACTACGAGCAGTACTTC
few,TRBV20-1,TRBJ2-5,-,CSARDPYGRVGGETQYF,TGCAGTGCTAGAGACCCCTACGGGCGGGTGGGTGGAGAGACCCAGTACTTC
-,TRBV7-9,TRBJ1-6,-,CASSLVADAFNSPLHF,TGTGCCAGCAGCTTAGTCGCGGACGCCTTTAATTCACCCCTCCACTTT
-,TRBV7-3,TRBJ2-1,-,CASSLSLANGGQFF,TGTGCCAGCAGCTTAAGTCTAGCTAACGGTGGGCAGTTCTTC
-,TRBV7-9,TRBJ2-1,TRBD2,CASSPKGLALYNEQFF,TGTGCCAGCAGCCCAAAGGGACTAGCGCTCTACAATGAGCAGTTCTTC
-,TRBV10-2,TRBJ2-5,-,CASRQTSMETQYF,TGCGCCAGCAGACAGACTAGTATGGAGACCCAGTACTTC
-,TRBV28,TRBJ1-1,-,CASSSLGTGNTEAFF,TGTGCCAGCAGTTCCCTTGGGACGGGGAACACTGAAGCTTTCTTT
-,TRBV7-6,TRBJ1-5,TRBD1,CASSLAAGGSNQPQHF,TGTGCCAGCAGCTTAGCGGCAGGGGGTTCCAATCAGCCCCAGCATTTT
few,TRBV11-1,TRBJ2-7,-,CASSLATGYEQYF,TGTGCCAGCAGCTTAGCGACGGGGTACGAGCAGTACTTC
once,TRBV7-9,TRBJ2-5,-,CASSRFSGARETQYF,TGTGCCAGCAGCCGATTTTCGGGGGCGCGGGAGACCCAGTACTTC
-,TRBV4-1,TRBJ2-5,TRBD1,CASSHADRDQETQYF,TGCGCCAGCAGCCATGCGGACAGGGACCAAGAGACCCAGTACTTC
-,TRBV20-1,TRBJ2-6,TRBD2,CSARDSGGSGANVLTF,TGCAGTGCTAGAGATTCGGGGGGCTCTGGGGCCAACGTCCTGACTTTC
-,TRBV24-1,TRBJ1-1,-,CATSDSTPNTEAFF,TGTGCCACCAGTGACTCGACACCTAACACTGAAGCTTTCTTT
-,TRBV19,TRBJ2-7,-,CASSIELLGEQYF,TGTGCCAGTAGTATAGAACTTCTTGGCGAGCAGTACTTC
-,TRBV18,TRBJ2-5,-,CASSPEGRRETQYF,TGTGCCAGCTCACCGGAAGGAAGAAGGGAGACCCAGTACTTC
-,TRBV20-1,TRBJ2-7,TRBD1,CSATGTGLEQYF,TGCAGTGCCACCGGGACAGGTCTCGAGCAGTACTTC
-,TRBV4-1,TRBJ1-1,-,CASSRDTEAFF,TGCGCCAGCAGCAGGGACACTGAAGCTTTCTTT
-,TRBV18,TRBJ2-7,-,CASSPAVDEQYF,TGTGCCAGCTCACCTGCGGTAGACGAGCAGTACTTC
-,TRBV4-1,TRBJ2-3,-,CASSPISGATGTDTQYF,TGCGCCAGCAGCCCAATCTCAGGGGCGACTGGCACAGATACGCAGTATTTT
-,TRBV6-4,TRBJ2-7,-,CASMMGDLEYF,TGCGCCAGCATGATGGGAGATCTGGAGTACTTC
-,TRBV21-1,TRBJ2-7,-,CANLSPPGQSSYEQYF,TGTGCCAACCTTTCCCCCCCCGGACAAAGCTCCTACGAGCAGTACTTC
few,TRBV20-1,TRBJ2-7,-,CSARLIRGTLYEQYF,TGCAGTGCTAGACTTATTAGGGGAACCCTCTACGAGCAGTACTTC
once,TRBV18,TRBJ2-3,-,CASSPGFKLTAASTDTQYF,TGTGCCAGCTCACCGGGCTTCAAGTTGACAGCCGCCAGTACAGATACGCAGTATTTT
-,TRBV27,TRBJ2-3,-,CASSRTPTDSLTDTQYF,TGTGCCAGCAGCCGCACACCAACAGATAGCCTCACAGATACGCAGTATTTT
-,TRBV7-9,TRBJ2-5,-,CASSLPVWDGREYF,TGTGCCAGCAGCTTACCAGTCTGGGACGGGCGGGAGTACTTC
few,TRBV19,TRBJ1-1,-,CASSIKGLPNTEAFF,TGTGCCAGTAGTATAAAGGGCTTGCCGAACACTGAAGCTTTCTTT
-,TRBV6-1,TRBJ2-7,-,CASSEMSEGGYEQYF,TGTGCCAGCAGTGAAATGAGCGAGGGCGGCTACGAGCAGTACTTC
few,TRBV6-1,TRBJ1-1,TRBD1,CASSDVPPRGTEAFF,TGTGCCAGCAGTGACGTTCCCCCCAGGGGGACTGAAGCTTTCTTT
-,TRBV6-5,TRBJ2-3,TRBD2,CASSYSSGRRTDTQYF,TGTGCCAGCAGTTACTCGAGCGGGAGAAGGACAGATACGCAGTATTTT
medium-sized,TRBV6-1,TRBJ1-5,TRBD1,CASSPGTEHQPQHF,TGTGCCAGCAGTCCCGGGACAGAGCATCAGCCCCAGCATTTT
-,TRBV19,TRBJ1-5,TRBD1,CASSPRTGVGNQPQHF,TGTGCCAGTAGTCCAAGGACAGGGGTGGGCAATCAGCCCCAGCATTTT
once,TRBV20-1,TRBJ2-2,-,CSASLPLTGELFF,TGCAGTGCTAGCCTACCCCTCACCGGGGAGCTGTTTTTT
medium-sized,TRBV6-1,TRBJ2-2,-,CASTQDPLNTGELFF,TGTGCCAGTACACAGGACCCCCTAAACACCGGGGAGCTGTTTTTT